This T cell receptor (beta chain) was documented in a study of blood T cell repertoires in COVID-19. CDR1 and CDR2 (germline): SGHNT, YENEEA. The CDR3 has 17 amino acids. Trimming removed 4 bases from V and 0 bases from J, with 16 bases in between. Sequencing used immunoSEQ multiplex PCR; TCRdb keeps in-frame clones, though not all of them. The top ten clones hold over 1% of a sample with 350,000 to 450,000 clones, roughly 90% of them seen once. The sequencing sample was made of peripheral blood. The receptor's source is a man in his forties or fifties with acute or convalescent COVID-19. V gene TRBV11-3 combines with J gene TRBJ1-5, with no clear D. As DNA, the CDR3 is TGTGCCAGCAGCTCCCACAATCCAGGTTATAGCAATCAGCCCCAGCATTTT. Amino acid sequence: CASSSHNPGYSNQPQHF.